This T cell receptor beta chain emerged from a study of T cell responses to AZD1222 COVID-19 vaccine. Details on this clone: The antigen is not known.

The assay was immunoSEQ multiplex PCR, and TCRdb's table has in-frame clones only and misses some. The sample yields 150,000 to 200,000 clones, more than 85% seen once. Second-dose intervals of approximately 4 or approximately 12 weeks were pooled. General observations from the study: Distributed over spike, vaccine-associated CD4 TCRs predominated at 160-218 and 743-854. Among AZD1222 vaccinees, only six or seven were seropositive at baseline.

V dropped 4 bases and J dropped 6 bases, with 13 bases sitting between them. The CDR3 length is 14 residues. Germline V gives CDR1 MNHEY, CDR2 SVGEGT. This receptor was identified in an adult who received the AZD1222 COVID-19 vaccine. This sequence joins TRBV6-2 or TRBV6-3 and TRBJ2-1; D gene ambiguous. This specimen consisted of peripheral blood, obtained 28 days after the second AZD1222 dose. CDR3 sequence: CASSSVQPGNEQFF. CDR3 nucleotides: TGTGCCAGCAGTTCTGTACAGCCTGGCAATGAGCAGTTCTTC.